This entry concerns a single TCR beta chain. Its antigen is not known. Relative to the germline gene, one junction end is altered; a read error may explain this. Germline loops: CDR1 SGHAT, CDR2 FQNNGV. This CDR3 comprises 16 residues. These data come from a study of tumor-infiltrating lymphocytes in primary liver carcinoma. Overall study: Both sexes were represented among patients, who were 30 to 69 years old.

Unsorted whole blood served as the source of blood RNA, and germline DNA was extracted as well. Prior to surgery, around 3.6 milliliters of peripheral blood were drawn. Broader study findings: Because of bulk unsorted sampling, CD4+ and CD8+ repertoires were not subjected to comparison. Less overlap was seen in tumor-adjacent and tumor-blood pairs than in tumor region pairs.

TCR beta cDNA was made from roughly 500 ng total RNA with a constant-region primer. Libraries of TCR beta came from three nested multiplex PCR rounds with slightly modified ARM-PCR. Rounds one and two of PCR, each of roughly 10 cycles, were primed with TRBV1-TRBV30 forward primers and a C-beta reverse primer. TCRdb re-derived calls from the multiplex PCR reads in MiXCR, one entry per CDR3 protein. The sample includes hundreds of thousands of distinct CDR3 sequences, roughly 60% of them seen just once. The sample was peripheral blood. This TCR came from a woman aged 25-40 years with primary liver carcinoma and hepatitis B virus infection. J is TRBJ2-1 and V is TRBV11-2, with D unresolved. The CDR3 region is CAGSLELGSQVGEQFF. Written as DNA, the CDR3 is TGTGCCGGCAGCTTAGAGCTGGGTAGTCAGGTGGGTGAGCAGTTCTTC. The variable domain in full, with the rest retrieved from reference TRBV11-2 and TRBJ2-1, is EAGVAQSPRYKIIEKRQSVAFWCNPISGHATLYWYQQILGQGPKLLIQFQNNGVVDDSQLPKDRFSAERLKGVDSTLKIQPAKLEDSAVYLCAGSLELGSQVGEQFFGPGTRLTVL.